This is a list of T cell receptor beta chains from one sample in a study of T cells in Graves' hyperthyroidism and ophthalmopathy. TCRdb independently ran MiXCR on the multiplex PCR reads; one entry per CDR3 protein. The top ten clones hold 7.5% to 9.5% of a sample with about 840,000 distinct CDR3 sequences, over 35% of them seen once. The specimen sequenced was blood. These receptors were taken from a young man with Graves' hyperthyroidism. CDR3s include the opening cysteine and the closing phenylalanine or tryptophan. D genes are given only for firm matches. Size is stated for part of the rows, as once, few or many counts, or as a class when the clone is expanded.

>many|TRBJ1-2|NA|TRBV29-1
TGCAGCGTTGAAACAGGGAGGGACTATGGCTACACCTTC
CSVETGRDYGYTF
>NA|TRBJ2-7|NA|TRBV2
TGTGCCAGCACTACAGACTCCTACGAGCAGTACTTC
CASTTDSYEQYF
>NA|TRBJ1-1|NA|TRBV29-1
TGCAGCGTTGAAGACGGACAGAACACTGAAGCTTTCTTT
CSVEDGQNTEAFF
>NA|TRBJ1-5|NA|TRBV9
TGTGCCAGCTCACCAGGAATTGGGAATCAGCCCCAGCATTTT
CASSPGIGNQPQHF
>few|TRBJ2-7|TRBD2|TRBV7-2
TGTGCCAGCAGCTCCGGACTAGCGGGAACAGAACGGCAGTACTTC
CASSSGLAGTERQYF
>many|TRBJ1-1|NA|TRBV7-8
TGTGCCAGCAGCTTATATGAGGGGAACACTGAAGCTTTCTTT
CASSLYEGNTEAFF
>few|TRBJ1-1|TRBD1|TRBV29-1
TGTGCCTGGAACAGGGGAGAAGGAACTGAAGCTTTCTTT
CAWNRGEGTEAFF
>few|TRBJ1-2|NA|TRBV7-2
TGTGCCAGCAGCCCGAGAGGGGAAGGCTACACCTTC
CASSPRGEGYTF
>few|TRBJ2-7|NA|TRBV7-9
TGTGCCAGCAGCCGACCCCCCGCGAGGGAGCAGTACTTC
CASSRPPAREQYF
>NA|TRBJ1-5|NA|TRBV25-1
TGTGCCAGCAGTTCGGGGCGACGGCAGCCCCAGCATTTT
CASSSGRRQPQHF
>many|TRBJ2-7|TRBD2|TRBV5-1
TGCGCCAGCAGCCTAGCGACTAGCGCCGAGCAGTACTTC
CASSLATSAEQYF
>few|TRBJ1-1|NA|TRBV7-3
TGTGCCAGCAGCTTATCGGGGGGTGTGGGGATAAACACTGAAGCTTTCTTT
CASSLSGGVGINTEAFF
>many|TRBJ2-7|NA|TRBV29-1
TGCAGCCCAGGGGGGGCAGATTACGAGCAGTACTTC
CSPGGADYEQYF
>NA|TRBJ2-6|NA|TRBV29-1
TGCAGCGTTGACGGGGAGGTTGGGGCCAACGTCCTGACTTTC
CSVDGEVGANVLTF
>NA|TRBJ1-1|NA|TRBV19
TGTGCTAGTAGTGGACGGGGGAATAACACTGAAGCTTCCTTT
CASSGRGNNTEASF
>NA|TRBJ2-7|TRBD1|TRBV5-1
TGCGCCAGCGTCGGGCCGCCCGGGACAGGGGGGTACGAGCAGTACTTC
CASVGPPGTGGYEQYF
>many|TRBJ1-1|NA|TRBV25-1
TGTGCCAGCAGTGAGGGGCGGTTTGGCGCTTTCTTT
CASSEGRFGAFF
>NA|TRBJ1-1|NA|TRBV5-5
TGTGCCAGCAGCCCCAGCGTTCTCACTGAAGCTTTCTTT
CASSPSVLTEAFF
>many|TRBJ2-7|NA|TRBV20-1
TGCAGTGCTGAGGCCAGCGGGTCCTCCTACGAGCAGTACTTC
CSAEASGSSYEQYF
>many|TRBJ2-5|NA|TRBV25-1
TGTGCCAGCAGTGAAGGGGGAACCCAAGAGACCCAGTACTTC
CASSEGGTQETQYF
>few|TRBJ1-6|NA|TRBV6-5
TGTGCCAGCACCACACAGGTGAATTCACCCCTCCACTTT
CASTTQVNSPLHF
>once|TRBJ2-7|TRBD1|TRBV10-3
TGTGCCATCAGTGAGGGGACAGGGGGCGGCGAGCAGTACTTC
CAISEGTGGGEQYF
>few|TRBJ2-7|NA|TRBV5-1
TGCGCCAGCAGCACTGGCCCCGCGAGGGAGCAGTACTTC
CASSTGPAREQYF
>few|TRBJ1-2|NA|TRBV5-1
TGCGCCAGCAGCTCGGAACCTCAGAGAGCTAACTATGGCTACACCTTC
CASSSEPQRANYGYTF
>NA|TRBJ1-6|NA|TRBV2
TGTGCCAGCAGTGCAGGGAGAAATTCACCCCTCCACTTT
CASSAGRNSPLHF
>NA|TRBJ1-4|NA|TRBV20-1
TGCAGTGCCCCATTGACAGCCAGGGAGCTGAAGGAAAAACTGTTTTTT
CSAPLTARELKEKLFF
>NA|TRBJ1-6|NA|TRBV10-3
TGTGCCATCAGTGGGATACAGCCCCTCCACTTT
CAISGIQPLHF
>few|TRBJ1-2|NA|TRBV20-1
TGCAGTGCTGGGAATCGCCTAGGTGGCTACACCTTC
CSAGNRLGGYTF
>NA|TRBJ2-7|NA|TRBV6-6
TGTGCCAGCACTATCGGGTACGGCAGCAGCTACGAGCAGTACTTC
CASTIGYGSSYEQYF
>few|TRBJ1-2|TRBD1|TRBV7-2
TGTGCCAGCAGCCTAGAGAGTCAGGGGGATGGCTACACCTTC
CASSLESQGDGYTF
>many|TRBJ2-7|NA|TRBV15
TGTGCCACCAGCAGAGAAGGGGTAGCGGAGCAGTACTTC
CATSREGVAEQYF
>few|TRBJ2-5|NA|TRBV9
TGTGCCAGCAGCGTGATGGGGGAACAAGAGACCCAGTACTTC
CASSVMGEQETQYF
>many|TRBJ1-5|NA|TRBV2
TGTGCCAGCAGTGAAGAGACAGTTAGCAATCAGCCCCAGCATTTT
CASSEETVSNQPQHF
>few|TRBJ1-2|NA|TRBV5-1
TGCGCCAGCAGCTTCCTGGGGGGAACTACCTATGGCTACACCTTC
CASSFLGGTTYGYTF
>NA|TRBJ2-3|NA|TRBV20-1
TGCAGTGCTATCTCCGGACTAGATACGCAGTATTTT
CSAISGLDTQYF
>once|TRBJ1-2|TRBD1|TRBV12-3/TRBV12-4
TGTGCCAGCAGTTCCCCGGGACAGGGACATGGCTACACCTTC
CASSSPGQGHGYTF
>NA|TRBJ1-5|NA|TRBV6-1
TGTGCCAGCAGGACCTTTAAAGGCAATCAGCCCCAGCATTTT
CASRTFKGNQPQHF
>NA|TRBJ2-2|TRBD1|TRBV19
TGTGCCACCCTCGGACAGGGGCGGATTTCGGGCACCGGGGAGCTGTTTTTT
CATLGQGRISGTGELFF
>many|TRBJ1-3|NA|TRBV9
TGTGCCAGCAGCGTTTGGCCGACCTCTGGAAACACCATATATTTT
CASSVWPTSGNTIYF
>many|TRBJ1-1|NA|TRBV29-1
TGCAGCGTTTTCTCCCTCTTCGAAGGCACTGAAGCTTTCTTT
CSVFSLFEGTEAFF
>NA|TRBJ1-1|NA|TRBV7-3
TGTGCCAGCAGCTTAATGGGGGCTGGGACTGAAGCTTTCTTT
CASSLMGAGTEAFF
>once|TRBJ1-3|NA|TRBV6-1
TGTGCCAGCAGTGAAGCGGAAATTGTAACCTCTGGAAACACCATATATTTT
CASSEAEIVTSGNTIYF
>NA|TRBJ1-5|NA|TRBV12-3/TRBV12-4
TGTGCCAGCAGAGCCGGGACAAGTAGCAATCAGCCCCAGCATTTT
CASRAGTSSNQPQHF
>many|TRBJ1-1|NA|TRBV19
TGTGCCAGTTGTCGGGACATCGGGAGCACTGAAGCTTTCTTT
CASCRDIGSTEAFF
>NA|TRBJ2-7|TRBD1|TRBV7-2
TGTGCCAGCAGACCCACAGGGGGCGAGCTCTACGAGCAGTACTTC
CASRPTGGELYEQYF
>NA|TRBJ1-5|NA|TRBV29-1
TGCAGAGAGTCGGATAGCAATCAGCCCCAGCATTTT
CRESDSNQPQHF
>many|TRBJ2-2|NA|TRBV10-3
TGTGCCATCAGTGCTGAGACAGGCCACACCGGGGAGCTGTTTTTT
CAISAETGHTGELFF
>NA|TRBJ2-7|NA|TRBV29-1
TGCAGCCTTCCGGGGCCTTACGAGCAGTACTTC
CSLPGPYEQYF
>NA|TRBJ2-6|NA|TRBV29-1
TGCAGCGTTGTGGGAACCCATTCTGGGGCCAACGTCCTGACTTTC
CSVVGTHSGANVLTF
>many|TRBJ2-2|NA|TRBV7-9
TGTGCCAGCAGCTTAGACTCCACCGGGGAGCTGTTTTTT
CASSLDSTGELFF
>NA|TRBJ1-1|NA|TRBV30
TGTGCGTGGATGGCGGCCCCTGAAGCTTTCTTT
CAWMAAPEAFF
>many|TRBJ1-1|TRBD1|TRBV2
TGTGCCAGCAGTGGAGGGACAGGGGGCACTGAAGCTTTCTTT
CASSGGTGGTEAFF
>NA|TRBJ1-5|TRBD1|TRBV2
TGTGCCAGCAGCCCCAGGGGGGCCGGTCAGCCCCAGCATTTT
CASSPRGAGQPQHF